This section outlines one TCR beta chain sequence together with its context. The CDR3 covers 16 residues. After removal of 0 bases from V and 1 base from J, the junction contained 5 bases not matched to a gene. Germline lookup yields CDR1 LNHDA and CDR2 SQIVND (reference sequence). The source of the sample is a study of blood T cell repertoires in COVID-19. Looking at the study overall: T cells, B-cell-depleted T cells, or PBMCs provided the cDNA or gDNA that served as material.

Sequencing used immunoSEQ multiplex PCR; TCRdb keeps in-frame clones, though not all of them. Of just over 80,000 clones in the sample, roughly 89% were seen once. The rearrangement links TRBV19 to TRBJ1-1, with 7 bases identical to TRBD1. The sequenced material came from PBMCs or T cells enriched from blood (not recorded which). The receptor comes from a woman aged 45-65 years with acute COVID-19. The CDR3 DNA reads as TGTGCCAGTAGTATAGACTACAGGGGAACGAACACTGAAGCTTTCTTT. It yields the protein CASSIDYRGTNTEAFF.